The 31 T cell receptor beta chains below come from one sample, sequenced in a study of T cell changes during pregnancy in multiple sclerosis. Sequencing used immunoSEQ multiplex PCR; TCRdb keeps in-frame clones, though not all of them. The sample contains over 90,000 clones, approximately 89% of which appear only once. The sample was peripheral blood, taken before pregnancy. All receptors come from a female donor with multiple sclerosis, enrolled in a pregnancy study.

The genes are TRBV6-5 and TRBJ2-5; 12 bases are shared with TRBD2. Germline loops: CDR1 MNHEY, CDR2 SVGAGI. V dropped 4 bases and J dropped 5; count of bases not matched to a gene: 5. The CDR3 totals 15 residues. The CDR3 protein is CASSSSGGAGETQYF. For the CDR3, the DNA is TGTGCCAGCAGTTCTAGCGGGGGGGCTGGTGAGACCCAGTACTTC.

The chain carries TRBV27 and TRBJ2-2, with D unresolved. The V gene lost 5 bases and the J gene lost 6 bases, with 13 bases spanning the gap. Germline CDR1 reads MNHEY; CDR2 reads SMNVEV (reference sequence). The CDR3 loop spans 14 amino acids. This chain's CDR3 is CASSTNLGAGELFF. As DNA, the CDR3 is TGTGCCAGCAGTACCAACTTAGGAGCCGGGGAGCTGTTTTTT.

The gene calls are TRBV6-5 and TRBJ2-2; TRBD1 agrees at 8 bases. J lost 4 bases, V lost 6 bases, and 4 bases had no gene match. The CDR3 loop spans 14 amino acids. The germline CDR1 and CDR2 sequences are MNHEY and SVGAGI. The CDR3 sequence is CASSRQGTTGELFF. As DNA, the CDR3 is TGTGCCAGCAGCCGACAGGGGACCACCGGGGAGCTGTTTTTT.

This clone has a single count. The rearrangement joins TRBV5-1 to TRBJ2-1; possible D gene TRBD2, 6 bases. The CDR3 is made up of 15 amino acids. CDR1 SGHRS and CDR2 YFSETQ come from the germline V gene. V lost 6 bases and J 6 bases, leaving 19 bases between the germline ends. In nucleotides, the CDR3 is TGCGCCAGCACTCGCGGGACGGGAGCTCTCAATGAGCAGTTCTTC. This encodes CASTRGTGALNEQFF. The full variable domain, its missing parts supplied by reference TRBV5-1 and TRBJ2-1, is KAGVTQTPRYLIKTRGQQVTLSCSPISGHRSVSWYQQTPGQGLQFLFEYFSETQRNKGNFPGRFSGRQFSNSRSEMNVSTLELGDSALYLCASTRGTGALNEQFFGPGTRLTVL.

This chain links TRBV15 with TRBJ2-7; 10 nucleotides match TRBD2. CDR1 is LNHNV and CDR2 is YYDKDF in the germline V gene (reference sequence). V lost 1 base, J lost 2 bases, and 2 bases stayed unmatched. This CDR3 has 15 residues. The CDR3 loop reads CATSRVTSGAYEQYF. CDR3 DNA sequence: TGTGCCACCAGCAGAGTTACTAGCGGGGCCTACGAGCAGTACTTC.

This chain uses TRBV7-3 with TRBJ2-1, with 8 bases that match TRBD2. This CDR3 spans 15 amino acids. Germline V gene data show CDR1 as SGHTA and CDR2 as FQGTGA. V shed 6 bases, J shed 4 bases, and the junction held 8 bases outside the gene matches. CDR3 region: CASSFTAGAYNEQFF. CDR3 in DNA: TGTGCCAGCAGTTTCACAGCGGGAGCTTACAATGAGCAGTTCTTC.

The DNA of the CDR3 is TGTGCCAGCATAGACCAGCGGGGGAAAAACAATGAGCAGTTCTTC. Protein product: CASIDQRGKNNEQFF. This rearrangement joins TRBV28 to TRBJ2-1; 8 nucleotides align to TRBD2. The CDR3 is 15 residues long. The V gene's germline CDR1 is MDHEN and CDR2 SYDVKM. After removal of 7 bases from V and 5 bases from J, the junction contained 10 bases not matched to a gene.

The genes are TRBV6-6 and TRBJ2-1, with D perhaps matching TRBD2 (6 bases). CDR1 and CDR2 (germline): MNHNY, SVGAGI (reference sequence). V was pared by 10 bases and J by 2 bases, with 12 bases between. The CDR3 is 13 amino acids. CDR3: CAIGSRTYNEQFF. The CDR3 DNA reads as TGTGCCATCGGGAGTCGGACCTACAATGAGCAGTTCTTC.

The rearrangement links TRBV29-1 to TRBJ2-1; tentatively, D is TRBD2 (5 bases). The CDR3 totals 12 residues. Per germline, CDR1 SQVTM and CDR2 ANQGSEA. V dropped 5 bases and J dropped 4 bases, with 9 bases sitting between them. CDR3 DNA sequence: TGCAGCGTTCAACGGGAATACAATGAGCAGTTCTTC. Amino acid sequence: CSVQREYNEQFF.

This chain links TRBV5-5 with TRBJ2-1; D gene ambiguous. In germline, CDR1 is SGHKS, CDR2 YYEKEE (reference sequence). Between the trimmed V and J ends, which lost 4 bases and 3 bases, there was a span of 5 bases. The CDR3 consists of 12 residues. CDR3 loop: CASSPHYNEQFF. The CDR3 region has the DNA TGTGCCAGCAGCCCCCACTACAATGAGCAGTTCTTC.

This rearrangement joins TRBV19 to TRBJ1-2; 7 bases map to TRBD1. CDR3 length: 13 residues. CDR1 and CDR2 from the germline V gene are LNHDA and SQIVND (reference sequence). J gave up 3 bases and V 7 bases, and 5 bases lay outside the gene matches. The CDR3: CASNLQGDYGYTF. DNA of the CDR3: TGTGCCAGTAACCTTCAGGGGGACTATGGCTACACCTTC.

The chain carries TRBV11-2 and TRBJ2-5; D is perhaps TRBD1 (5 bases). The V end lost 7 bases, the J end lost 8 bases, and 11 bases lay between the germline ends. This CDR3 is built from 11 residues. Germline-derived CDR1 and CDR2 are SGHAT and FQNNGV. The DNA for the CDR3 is TGTGCCAGCACTTCAAGGGGAACCCAGTACTTC. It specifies CASTSRGTQYF.

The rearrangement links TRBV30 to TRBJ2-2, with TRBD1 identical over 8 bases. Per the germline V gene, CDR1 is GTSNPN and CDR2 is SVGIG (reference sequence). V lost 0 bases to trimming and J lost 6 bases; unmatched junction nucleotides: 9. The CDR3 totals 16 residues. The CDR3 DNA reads TGTGCCTGGAGTGTGCCCACAGGGGGAGGACCCGGGGAGCTGTTTTTT. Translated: CAWSVPTGGGPGELFF.

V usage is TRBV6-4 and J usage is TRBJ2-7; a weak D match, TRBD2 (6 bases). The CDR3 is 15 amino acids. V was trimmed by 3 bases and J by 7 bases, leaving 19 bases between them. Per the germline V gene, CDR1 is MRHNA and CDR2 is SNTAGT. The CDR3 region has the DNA TGTGCCAGCAGTGAGAACCTAGGGACTTTCGGGGAGCAGTACTTC. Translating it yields CASSENLGTFGEQYF.

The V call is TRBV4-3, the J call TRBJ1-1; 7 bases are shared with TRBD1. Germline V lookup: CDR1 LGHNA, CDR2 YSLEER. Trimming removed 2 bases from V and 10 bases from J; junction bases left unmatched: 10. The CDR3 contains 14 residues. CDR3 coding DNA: TGCGCCAGCAGCCAATTCGACAGGGTGGTCGGAGCTTTCTTT. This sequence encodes CASSQFDRVVGAFF.

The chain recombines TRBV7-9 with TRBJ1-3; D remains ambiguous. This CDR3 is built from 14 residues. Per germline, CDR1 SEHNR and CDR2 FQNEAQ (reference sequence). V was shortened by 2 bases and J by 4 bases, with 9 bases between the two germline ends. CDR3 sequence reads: CASSLLEKGNTIYF. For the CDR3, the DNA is TGTGCCAGCAGCTTACTTGAGAAGGGAAACACCATATATTTT.

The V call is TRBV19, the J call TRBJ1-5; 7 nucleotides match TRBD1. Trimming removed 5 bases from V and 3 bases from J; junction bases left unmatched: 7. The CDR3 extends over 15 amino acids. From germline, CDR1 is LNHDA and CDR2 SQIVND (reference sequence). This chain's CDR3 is CASSPLDRFNQPQHF. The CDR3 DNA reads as TGTGCCAGTAGTCCCCTGGACAGGTTCAATCAGCCCCAGCATTTT.

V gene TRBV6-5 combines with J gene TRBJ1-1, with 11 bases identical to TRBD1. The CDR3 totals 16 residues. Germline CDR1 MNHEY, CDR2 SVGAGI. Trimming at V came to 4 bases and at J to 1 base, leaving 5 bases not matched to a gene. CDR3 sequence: CASSSGTGGWNTEAFF. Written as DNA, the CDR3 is TGTGCCAGCAGTTCCGGGACAGGGGGATGGAACACTGAAGCTTTCTTT.

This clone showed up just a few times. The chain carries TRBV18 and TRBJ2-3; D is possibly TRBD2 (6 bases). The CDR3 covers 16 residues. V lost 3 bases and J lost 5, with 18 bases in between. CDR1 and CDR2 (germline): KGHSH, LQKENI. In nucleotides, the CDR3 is TGTGCCAGCTCACCGAATCTCGGGACTCGGATAGATACGCAGTATTTT. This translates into CASSPNLGTRIDTQYF.

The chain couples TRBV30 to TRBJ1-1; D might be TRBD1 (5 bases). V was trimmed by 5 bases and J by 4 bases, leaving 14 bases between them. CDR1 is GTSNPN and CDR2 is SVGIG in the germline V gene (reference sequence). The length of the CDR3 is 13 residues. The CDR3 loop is CAWAAGLGTEAFF. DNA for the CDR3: TGTGCCTGGGCCGCAGGGTTGGGCACTGAAGCTTTCTTT.

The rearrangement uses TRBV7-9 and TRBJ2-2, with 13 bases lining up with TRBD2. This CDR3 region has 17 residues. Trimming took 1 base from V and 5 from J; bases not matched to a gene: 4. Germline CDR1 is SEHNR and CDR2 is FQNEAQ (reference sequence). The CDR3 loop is CASSLGGLAGETGELFF. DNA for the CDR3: TGTGCCAGCAGCTTAGGTGGACTAGCGGGAGAGACCGGGGAGCTGTTTTTT.

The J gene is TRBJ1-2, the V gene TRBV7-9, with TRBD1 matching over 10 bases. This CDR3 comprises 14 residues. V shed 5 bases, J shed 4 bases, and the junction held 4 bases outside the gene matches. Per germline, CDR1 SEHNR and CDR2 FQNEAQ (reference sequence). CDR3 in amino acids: CASSRTGGFYGYTF. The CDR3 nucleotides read TGTGCCAGCAGCCGGACAGGGGGATTCTATGGCTACACCTTC.

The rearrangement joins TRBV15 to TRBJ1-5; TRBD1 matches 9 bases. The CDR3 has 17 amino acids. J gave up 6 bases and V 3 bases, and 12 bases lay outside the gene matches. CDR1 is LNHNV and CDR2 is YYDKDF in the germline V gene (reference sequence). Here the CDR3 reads CATSSDKQGARSQPQHF. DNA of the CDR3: TGTGCCACCAGCAGCGATAAACAGGGGGCGCGAAGTCAGCCCCAGCATTTT.

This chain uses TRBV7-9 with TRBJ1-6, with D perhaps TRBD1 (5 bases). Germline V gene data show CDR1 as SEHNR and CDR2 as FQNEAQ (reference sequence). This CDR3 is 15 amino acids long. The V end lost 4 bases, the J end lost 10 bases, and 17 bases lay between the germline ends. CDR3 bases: TGTGCCAGCAGCTCCCCGGGACTCGGCATATCACCCCTCCACTTT. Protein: CASSSPGLGISPLHF.

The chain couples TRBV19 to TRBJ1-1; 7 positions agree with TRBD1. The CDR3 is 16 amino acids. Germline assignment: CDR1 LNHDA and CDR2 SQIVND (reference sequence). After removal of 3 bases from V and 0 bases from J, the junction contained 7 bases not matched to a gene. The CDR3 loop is CASSMFQGVMNTEAFF. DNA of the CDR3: TGTGCCAGTAGTATGTTTCAGGGGGTAATGAACACTGAAGCTTTCTTT.

The CDR3 is CASSLVGGENTGELFF. The DNA of the CDR3 is TGCGCCAGCAGCTTGGTTGGAGGGGAGAACACCGGGGAGCTGTTTTTT. The chain is built from TRBV5-1 and TRBJ2-2, with D tentatively TRBD2 (6 bases). CDR1 is SGHRS and CDR2 is YFSETQ in the germline V gene. The CDR3 is made up of 16 amino acids. The germline V and J ends were trimmed by 0 bases and 1 base, with 10 bases remaining between them.

CDR3 protein: CASRRALAGGTGELFF. The CDR3 nucleotides read TGTGCCAGCAGGAGGGCACTAGCGGGAGGAACCGGGGAGCTGTTTTTT. The rearrangement links TRBV28 to TRBJ2-2; TRBD2 matches 12 bases. The CDR3 length is 16 residues. In germline, CDR1 is MDHEN, CDR2 SYDVKM. After removal of 6 bases from V and 5 bases from J, the junction contained 7 bases not matched to a gene.

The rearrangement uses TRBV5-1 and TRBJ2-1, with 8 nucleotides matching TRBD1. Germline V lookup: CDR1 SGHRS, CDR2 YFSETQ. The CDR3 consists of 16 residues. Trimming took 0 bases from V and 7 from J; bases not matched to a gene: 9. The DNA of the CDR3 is TGCGCCAGCAGCTTGGCTGGACAGGGAACAACTAATGAGCAGTTCTTC. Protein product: CASSLAGQGTTNEQFF.

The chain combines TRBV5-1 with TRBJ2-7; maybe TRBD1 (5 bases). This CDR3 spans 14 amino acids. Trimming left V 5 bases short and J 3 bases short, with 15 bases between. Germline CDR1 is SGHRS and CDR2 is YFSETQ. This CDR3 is CASRVRGQGYEQYF. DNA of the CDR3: TGCGCCAGCAGGGTAAGGGGTCAAGGCTACGAGCAGTACTTC.

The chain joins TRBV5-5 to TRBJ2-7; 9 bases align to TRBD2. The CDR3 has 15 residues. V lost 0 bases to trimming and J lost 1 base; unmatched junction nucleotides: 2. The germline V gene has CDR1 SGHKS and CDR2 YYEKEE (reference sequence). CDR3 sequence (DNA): TGTGCCAGCAGCTTGGGACTAGCGGCATCCTACGAGCAGTACTTC. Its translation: CASSLGLAASYEQYF.

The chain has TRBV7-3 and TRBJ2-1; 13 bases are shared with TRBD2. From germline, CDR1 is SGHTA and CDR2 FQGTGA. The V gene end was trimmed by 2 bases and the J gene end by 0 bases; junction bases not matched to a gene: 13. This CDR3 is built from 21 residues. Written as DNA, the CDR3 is TGTGCCAGCAGCTTACTCAGACTAGCGGGGGGCCGTAGGAGCTCCTACAATGAGCAGTTCTTC. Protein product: CASSLLRLAGGRRSSYNEQFF.